Listed below are T cell receptor beta chains from one sample, sequenced in a study of memory CD8 T cells in hepatitis C reinfection. Data came from immunoSEQ multiplex PCR; TCRdb stores just in-frame clones and leaves some out. The sample holds about 43,000 clones, 89% seen once. The specimen was naive CD8+ T cells sorted from blood. These receptors came from a man younger than 35 with hepatitis C virus infection. Both conserved end residues are part of each CDR3. The D gene is left open where the match is weak. Clone size is stated in some rows and not others, as once, few, many or a class when expanded.

V	J	size	length	D	CDR3	DNA
TRBV7-2	TRBJ2-7	-	15	-	CASSPLGRGSYEQYF	TGTGCCAGCAGCCCCCTGGGGCGGGGCTCCTACGAGCAGTACTTC
TRBV2	TRBJ1-2	few	14	-	CASSELATPDGYTF	TGTGCCAGCAGTGAATTAGCGACGCCGGATGGCTACACCTTC
TRBV11-2	TRBJ2-5	-	15	TRBD2	CASSLRLAGGETQYF	TGTGCCAGCAGCTTAAGACTAGCGGGGGGAGAGACCCAGTACTTC
TRBV19	TRBJ1-4	-	14	TRBD1	CASGGQGMHEKLFF	TGTGCCAGCGGGGGACAGGGGATGCATGAAAAACTGTTTTTT
TRBV29-1	TRBJ2-1	-	13	-	CSVGEATYNEQFF	TGCAGCGTTGGGGAGGCCACCTACAATGAGCAGTTCTTC
TRBV29-1	TRBJ2-1	-	17	TRBD2	CSSPGLAGFDSYNEQFF	TGCAGCTCTCCGGGACTAGCGGGATTTGACTCCTACAATGAGCAGTTCTTC
TRBV4-1	TRBJ2-5	-	15	-	CASSHVGTNQETQYF	TGCGCCAGCAGCCATGTCGGGACAAACCAAGAGACCCAGTACTTC
TRBV6-1	TRBJ2-7	-	16	TRBD1	CASSKDVDRGPYEQYF	TGTGCCAGCAGTAAAGACGTCGACAGGGGGCCCTACGAGCAGTACTTC
TRBV11-3	TRBJ1-2	-	15	-	CASSLDGAGPYGYTF	TGTGCCAGCAGCTTAGATGGAGCGGGGCCCTATGGCTACACCTTC
TRBV7-9	TRBJ1-1	-	13	-	CASSLAGDTEAFF	TGTGCCAGCAGCTTAGCAGGGGACACTGAAGCTTTCTTT
TRBV29-1	TRBJ2-1	-	15	TRBD2	CSVAGTSSSYNEQFF	TGCAGCGTGGCCGGGACTAGCAGCTCCTACAATGAGCAGTTCTTC
TRBV7-9	TRBJ2-5	once	17	TRBD2	CASSLGPRAGGLETQYF	TGTGCCAGCAGCTTAGGACCCCGAGCGGGAGGCCTTGAGACCCAGTACTTC
TRBV28	TRBJ1-3	-	14	-	CASSFAGVGNTIYF	TGTGCCAGCAGTTTCGCGGGTGTTGGAAACACCATATATTTT
TRBV2	TRBJ1-4	few	13	-	CASSARVVEKLFF	TGTGCCAGCAGTGCCAGGGTGGTTGAAAAACTGTTTTTT
TRBV28	TRBJ1-5	-	15	TRBD1	CASTTDRGGNQPQHF	TGTGCCAGCACTACCGACAGGGGGGGCAATCAGCCCCAGCATTTT
TRBV19	TRBJ2-2	-	14	TRBD2	CASSLTSTTGELFF	TGTGCCAGTAGCCTGACTAGCACCACCGGGGAGCTGTTTTTT
TRBV7-9	TRBJ1-6	once	15	-	CASSLYQGQQSPLHF	TGTGCCAGCAGCTTGTATCAGGGGCAGCAGTCACCCCTCCACTTT
TRBV12-5	TRBJ1-2	-	14	TRBD1	CASGFTGGADGYTF	TGTGCTAGTGGTTTTACAGGGGGCGCAGATGGCTACACCTTC
TRBV28	TRBJ1-1	-	15	-	CASTLALSVNTEAFF	TGTGCCAGCACCCTTGCTCTTTCAGTGAACACTGAAGCTTTCTTT
TRBV19	TRBJ1-5	-	17	-	CASSTTNRVYSNQPQHF	TGTGCCAGTAGTACCACAAACCGGGTCTACAGCAATCAGCCCCAGCATTTT
TRBV9	TRBJ1-1	-	13	-	CASSAGGSTEAFF	TGTGCCAGCTCTGCGGGGGGGAGCACTGAAGCTTTCTTT
TRBV5-1	TRBJ2-2	-	17	TRBD2	CASSSGLAGTNTGELFF	TGCGCCAGCAGCTCGGGACTAGCGGGAACGAACACCGGGGAGCTGTTTTTT
TRBV6-1	TRBJ1-1	-	16	-	CAISESRTRADTEAFF	TGTGCCATCAGTGAGTCTCGGACTCGGGCTGACACTGAAGCTTTCTTT
TRBV6-1	TRBJ1-1	-	14	-	CASSEVGRDTEAFF	TGTGCCAGCAGTGAAGTAGGCAGGGACACTGAAGCTTTCTTT
TRBV27	TRBJ1-2	-	15	-	CASSLYGQMISGYTF	TGTGCCAGCAGTTTATACGGACAGATGATTTCTGGCTACACCTTC
TRBV27	TRBJ1-2	-	16	TRBD1	CASSFQITGTEGGYTF	TGTGCCAGCAGTTTTCAGATTACCGGGACAGAGGGTGGCTACACCTTC
TRBV28	TRBJ2-1	-	16	TRBD1	CASRNSQGVTYNEQFF	TGTGCCAGCAGAAATTCTCAGGGGGTCACCTACAATGAGCAGTTCTTC
TRBV23-1	TRBJ2-2	-	16	-	CASLSSRDSPTRELFF	TGCGCCAGCCTTAGCTCCCGGGACTCACCGACCCGGGAGCTGTTTTTT